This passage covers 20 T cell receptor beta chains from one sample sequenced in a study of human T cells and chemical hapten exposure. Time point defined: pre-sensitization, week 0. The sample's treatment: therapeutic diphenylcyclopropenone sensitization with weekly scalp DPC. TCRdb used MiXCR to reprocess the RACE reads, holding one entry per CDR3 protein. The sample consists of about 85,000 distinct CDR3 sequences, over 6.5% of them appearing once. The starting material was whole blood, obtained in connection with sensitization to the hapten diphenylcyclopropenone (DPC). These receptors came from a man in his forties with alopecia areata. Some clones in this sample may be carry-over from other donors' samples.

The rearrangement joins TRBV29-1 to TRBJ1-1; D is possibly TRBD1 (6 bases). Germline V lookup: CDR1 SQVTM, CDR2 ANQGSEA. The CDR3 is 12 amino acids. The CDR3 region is CLGALSNTEAFF. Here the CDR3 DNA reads TGCTTGGGGGCGCTTTCGAACACTGAAGCTTTCTTT.

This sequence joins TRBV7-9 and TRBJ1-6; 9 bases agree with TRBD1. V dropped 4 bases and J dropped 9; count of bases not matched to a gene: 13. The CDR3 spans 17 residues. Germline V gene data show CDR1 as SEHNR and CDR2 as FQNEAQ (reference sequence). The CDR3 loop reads CASSSTVNRGRGSPLHF. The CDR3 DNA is TGTGCCAGCAGCTCCACCGTTAACAGGGGGCGAGGTTCACCCCTCCACTTT.

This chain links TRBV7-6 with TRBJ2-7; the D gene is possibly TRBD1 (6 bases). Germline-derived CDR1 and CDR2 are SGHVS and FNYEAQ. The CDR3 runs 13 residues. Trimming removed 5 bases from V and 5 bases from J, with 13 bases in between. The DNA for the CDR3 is TGTGCCAGCAGCCCCAGGGGCGGAAACGAGCAGTACTTC. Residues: CASSPRGGNEQYF. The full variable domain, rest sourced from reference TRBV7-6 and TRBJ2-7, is GAGVSQSPRYKVTKRGQDVALRCDPISGHVSLYWYRQALGQGPEFLTYFNYEAQQDKSGLPNDRFSAERPEGSISTLTIQRTEQRDSAMYRCASSPRGGNEQYFGPGTRLTVT.

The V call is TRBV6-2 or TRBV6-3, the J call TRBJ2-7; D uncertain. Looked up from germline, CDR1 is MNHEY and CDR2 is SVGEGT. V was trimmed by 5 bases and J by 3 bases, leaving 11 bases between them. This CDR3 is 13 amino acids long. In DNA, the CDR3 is TGTGCCAGCAGTAATCCGGAAGGCTACGAGCAGTACTTC. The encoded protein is CASSNPEGYEQYF.

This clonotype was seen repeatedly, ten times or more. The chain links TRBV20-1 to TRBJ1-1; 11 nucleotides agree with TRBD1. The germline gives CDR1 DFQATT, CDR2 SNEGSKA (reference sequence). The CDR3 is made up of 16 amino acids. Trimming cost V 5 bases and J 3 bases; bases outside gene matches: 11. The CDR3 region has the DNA TGCAGTGCTCAGGACAGGGGGCGCGGGATGGACACTGAAGCTTTCTTT. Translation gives CSAQDRGRGMDTEAFF.

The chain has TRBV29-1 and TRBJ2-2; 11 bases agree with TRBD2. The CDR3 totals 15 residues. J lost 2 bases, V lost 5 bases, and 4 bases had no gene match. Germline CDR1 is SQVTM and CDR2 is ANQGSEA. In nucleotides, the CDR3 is TGCAGCGTTCTAGGGACTAGCGGAAACACCGGGGAGCTGTTTTTT. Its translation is CSVLGTSGNTGELFF.

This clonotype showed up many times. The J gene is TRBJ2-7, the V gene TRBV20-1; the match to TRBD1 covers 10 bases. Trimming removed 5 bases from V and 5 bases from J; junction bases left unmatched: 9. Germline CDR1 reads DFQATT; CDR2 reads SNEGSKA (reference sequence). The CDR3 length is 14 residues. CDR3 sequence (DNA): TGCAGTGCTCTACCCGGGACAGGGGTCCACGAGCAGTACTTC. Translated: CSALPGTGVHEQYF.

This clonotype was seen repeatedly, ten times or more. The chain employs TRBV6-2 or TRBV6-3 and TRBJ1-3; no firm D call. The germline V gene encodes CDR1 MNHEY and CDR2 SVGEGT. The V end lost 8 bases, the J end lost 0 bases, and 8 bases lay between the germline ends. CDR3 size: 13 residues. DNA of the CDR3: TGTGCCAGCGGTAGCCGCTCTGGAAACACCATATATTTT. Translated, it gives CASGSRSGNTIYF.

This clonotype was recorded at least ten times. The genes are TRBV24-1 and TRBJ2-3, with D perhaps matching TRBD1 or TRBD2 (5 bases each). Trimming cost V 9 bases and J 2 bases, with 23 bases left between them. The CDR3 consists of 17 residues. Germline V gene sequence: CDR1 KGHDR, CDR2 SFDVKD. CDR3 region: CATSSLFGGRYTDTQYF. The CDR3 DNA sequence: TGTGCCACCTCGTCCCTCTTTGGGGGACGATACACAGATACGCAGTATTTT.

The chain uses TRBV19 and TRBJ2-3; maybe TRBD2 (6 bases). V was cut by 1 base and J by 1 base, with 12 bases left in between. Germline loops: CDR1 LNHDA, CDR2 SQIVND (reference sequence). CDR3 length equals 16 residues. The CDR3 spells CASSIGWRGGTDTQYF. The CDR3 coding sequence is TGTGCCAGTAGTATAGGTTGGCGGGGCGGCACAGATACGCAGTATTTT.

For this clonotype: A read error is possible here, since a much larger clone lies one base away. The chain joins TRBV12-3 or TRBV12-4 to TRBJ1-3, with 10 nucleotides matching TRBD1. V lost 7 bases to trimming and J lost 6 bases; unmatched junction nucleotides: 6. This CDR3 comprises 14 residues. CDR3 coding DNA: TGTGCCAGCACCCGGGACAGGGGAGTAAACACCATATATTTT. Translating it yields CASTRDRGVNTIYF.

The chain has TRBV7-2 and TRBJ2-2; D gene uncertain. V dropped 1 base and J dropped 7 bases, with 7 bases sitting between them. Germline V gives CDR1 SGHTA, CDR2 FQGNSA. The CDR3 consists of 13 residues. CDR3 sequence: CASSLGLRGELFF. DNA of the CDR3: TGTGCCAGCAGCTTAGGTCTTCGCGGGGAGCTGTTTTTT.

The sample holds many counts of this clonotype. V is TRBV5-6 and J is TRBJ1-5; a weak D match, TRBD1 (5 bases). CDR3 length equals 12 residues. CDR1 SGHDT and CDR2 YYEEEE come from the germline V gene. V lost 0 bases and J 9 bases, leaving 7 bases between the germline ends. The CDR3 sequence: CASSLGDRPQHF. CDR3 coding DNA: TGTGCCAGCAGCTTGGGAGACAGGCCCCAGCATTTT.

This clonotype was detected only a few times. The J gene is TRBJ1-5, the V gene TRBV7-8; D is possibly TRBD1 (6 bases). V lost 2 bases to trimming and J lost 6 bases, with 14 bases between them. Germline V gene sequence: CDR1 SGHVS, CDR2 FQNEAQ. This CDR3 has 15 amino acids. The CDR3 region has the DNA TGTGCCAGCAGCTTATTCAGGGACACGAGTCAGCCCCAGCATTTT. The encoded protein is CASSLFRDTSQPQHF.

In DNA, the CDR3 is TGTGCCAGCAGCGTAGACCCAAAAGACGAGCAGTACTTC. It translates to CASSVDPKDEQYF. The chain is built from TRBV9 and TRBJ2-7; unclear D gene. CDR3 length: 13 residues. Trimming removed 0 bases at V and 5 bases at J, with 9 bases between. Germline V CDR1 and CDR2: SGDLS, YYNGEE.

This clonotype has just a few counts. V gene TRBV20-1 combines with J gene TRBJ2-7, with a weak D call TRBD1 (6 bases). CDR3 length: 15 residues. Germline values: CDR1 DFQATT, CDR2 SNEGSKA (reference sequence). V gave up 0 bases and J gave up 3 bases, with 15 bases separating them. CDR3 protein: CSAREQGSQLYEQYF. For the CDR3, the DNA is TGCAGTGCTAGAGAACAGGGTTCCCAGCTCTACGAGCAGTACTTC.

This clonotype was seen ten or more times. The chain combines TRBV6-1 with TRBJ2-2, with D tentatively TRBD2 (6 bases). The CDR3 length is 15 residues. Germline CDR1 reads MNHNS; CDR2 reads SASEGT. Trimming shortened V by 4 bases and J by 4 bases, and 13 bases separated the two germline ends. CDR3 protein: CASSVSVEGTGELFF. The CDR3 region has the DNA TGTGCCAGCAGTGTTTCGGTGGAGGGCACCGGGGAGCTGTTTTTT.

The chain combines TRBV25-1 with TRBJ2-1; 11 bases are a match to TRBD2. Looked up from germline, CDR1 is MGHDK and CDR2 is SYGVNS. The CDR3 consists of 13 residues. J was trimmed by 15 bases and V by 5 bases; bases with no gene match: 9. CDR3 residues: CASSTLAGASLFF. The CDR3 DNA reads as TGTGCCAGCAGTACACTAGCGGGAGCGTCTTTGTTCTTC.

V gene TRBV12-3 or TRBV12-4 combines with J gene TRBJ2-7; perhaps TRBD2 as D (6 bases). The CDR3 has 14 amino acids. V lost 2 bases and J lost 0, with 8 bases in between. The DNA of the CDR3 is TGTGCCAGCAGTTTACGGGAGTTCTCCTACGAGCAGTACTTC. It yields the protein CASSLREFSYEQYF.

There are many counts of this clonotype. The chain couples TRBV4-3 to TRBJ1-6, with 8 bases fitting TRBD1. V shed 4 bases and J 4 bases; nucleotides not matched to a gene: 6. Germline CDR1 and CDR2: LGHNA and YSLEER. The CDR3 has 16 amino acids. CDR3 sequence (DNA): TGCGCCAGCAGCCCCAGAAGACAGGGGTATAATTCACCCCTCCACTTT. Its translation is CASSPRRQGYNSPLHF.